The clone carrying this TCR beta chain appeared a single time. The antigen is unknown. The table came from immunoSEQ multiplex PCR; TCRdb's copy has only in-frame clones and leaves some out. The sample yields 150,000 to 200,000 clones, over 90% seen once. The data belong to a study of T cell responses to AZD1222 COVID-19 vaccine. The overall study: Analyses pooled second doses at about 4 or about 12 weeks. Overall study findings and caveats: Unmutated variant regions reportedly attract nearly half of all spike-specific TCRs. Clonal diversity was possibly underestimated, and white British individuals and females predominated among donors. Just a handful of people given AZD1222 tested seropositive at baseline.

The CDR3 runs to 14 residues. CDR1 MNHEY and CDR2 SVGAGI come from the germline V gene. V lost 7 bases, J lost 5 bases, and 10 bases stayed unmatched. Source: peripheral blood, taken on day 0 of AZD1222 vaccination. This receptor was obtained from an adult in good health. The chain uses TRBV6-5 and TRBJ2-5; 7 bases are shared with TRBD1. CDR3 sequence: CASIPQGNRETQYF. CDR3 DNA: TGTGCCAGCATCCCACAGGGGAATAGGGAGACCCAGTACTTC.